This T cell receptor beta chain was retrieved from a study of blood T cell repertoires in COVID-19. Study in general: The United States, Italy and Spain supplied acute and convalescent COVID-19 samples. From T cells, B-cell-depleted T cells, or PBMCs came the material, which was cDNA or gDNA.

With 4 bases clipped from V and 4 bases from J, the junction kept 4 bases outside the gene matches. The CDR3 spans 15 residues. Germline V gene sequence: CDR1 SGHNT, CDR2 YYREEE (reference sequence). Per the original data handling: Using reference gene primer amplification, nucleated cell counts were estimated. Some clones are missing from TCRdb's copy, which holds only in-frame ones; the method was immunoSEQ multiplex PCR. V, J and clone size derive from that table, while D and trimming were established from the DNA sequence. The sample lists about 260,000 clones, roughly nine tenths occurring once.

This receptor was taken from a man aged 40-49 years who had recovered from COVID-19. Sequenced material: peripheral blood. The gene calls are TRBV5-4 and TRBJ2-3; 12 bases match TRBD2. The CDR3 coding sequence is TGTGCCAGCAGCCCACTAGCGGGAGGTGCAGATACGCAGTATTTT. This sequence encodes CASSPLAGGADTQYF. Full variable domain (missing parts from reference TRBV5-4 and TRBJ2-3): ETGVTQSPTHLIKTRGQQVTLRCSSQSGHNTVSWYQQALGQGPQFIFQYYREEENGRGNFPPRFSGLQFPNYSSELNVNALELDDSALYLCASSPLAGGADTQYFGPGTRLTVL.